The clone carrying this T cell receptor (beta chain) is categorized as large. Its target is unknown. This sample stems from a study of spatial heterogeneity in lung cancer. Study-wide results and caveats: Counts of expanded alpha and beta TCRs within tumors tracked the tumor nonsynonymous mutation count. The numbers of ubiquitous and regional expanded TCRs correlated with ubiquitous and regional nonsynonymous mutations, respectively.

Individually, TCR cDNA molecules were each labelled with a unique molecular identifier. TCRdb analysed the 5' RACE reads with MiXCR anew, one entry per CDR3 protein. Of roughly 1,100 distinct CDR3 sequences in the sample, roughly a quarter are singletons; the top ten hold 15% to 25%. V shed 3 bases and J 7 bases; nucleotides not matched to a gene: 10. Germline CDR1 LGHNA, CDR2 YNFKEQ. This CDR3 is built from 16 residues. Time point: sample taken at primary tumor resection. 72 TRACERx patients with early, untreated non-small cell lung cancer donated samples. Whole RNA obtained from tumor, nontumor lung or frozen PBMC underwent sequencing without sorting.

The source of this sequence is a male donor with early-stage non-small cell lung cancer. The chain couples TRBV4-2 to TRBJ2-2, with 8 bases that match TRBD2. Specimen: lung tumor tissue, collected at surgery. The CDR3 protein is CASSHAGGGRGGELFF. Here the CDR3 DNA reads TGTGCCAGCAGCCACGCCGGCGGGGGGCGAGGCGGGGAGCTGTTTTTT.